These T cell receptor beta chains were read from a single sample in a study of T cell responses to AZD1222 COVID-19 vaccine. Measured with immunoSEQ multiplex PCR; TCRdb has only the in-frame clones, and not every one. Here the sample spans fewer than 120,000 clones, about 81% being singletons. Here the sequenced sample was peripheral blood, taken on day 0 of AZD1222 vaccination. The receptor set was obtained from an adult in good health. The CDR3 runs from the conserved cysteine through the conserved F or W. D genes are given only for firm matches. Clone size, where shown, is once, few, many, or a class for clones that have expanded.

TRBD2 | few | TRBJ2-3 | TRBV5-1 | CASSLEGGRGTDTQYF | TGCGCCAGCAGCTTGGAAGGCGGGAGGGGCACAGATACGCAGTATTTT
. | . | TRBJ2-1 | TRBV5-1 | CASSLTGRGSSYNEQFF | TGCGCCAGCAGCTTAACAGGGAGAGGGAGCTCCTACAATGAGCAGTTCTTC
. | . | TRBJ1-1 | TRBV7-3 | CASSLGGGTEAFF | TGTGCCAGCAGCTTAGGGGGAGGCACTGAAGCTTTCTTT
. | . | TRBJ2-3 | TRBV5-1 | CASSSEPTDTQYF | TGCGCCAGCAGCTCCGAGCCCACAGATACGCAGTATTTT
. | . | TRBJ2-7 | TRBV28 | CASRLNTGIREQYF | TGTGCCAGCAGGCTTAATACAGGGATTCGCGAGCAGTACTTC
. | . | TRBJ1-5 | TRBV5-5 | CASSPGRINQPQHF | TGTGCCAGCAGCCCAGGACGGATAAATCAGCCCCAGCATTTT
TRBD2 | . | TRBJ2-7 | TRBV28 | CASSTTSGGAYEQYF | TGTGCCAGCAGTACTACTAGCGGGGGGGCCTACGAGCAGTACTTC
TRBD2 | . | TRBJ2-3 | TRBV5-1 | CASSLRGGTSRTDTQYF | TGCGCCAGCAGCTTGCGGGGGGGCACCTCTCGCACAGATACGCAGTATTTT
. | . | TRBJ2-7 | TRBV7-6 | CASSPTGLSYEQYF | TGTGCCAGCAGCCCCACGGGCCTCTCCTACGAGCAGTACTTC
. | . | TRBJ1-5 | TRBV7-9 | CASSGGYSNQPQHF | TGTGCCAGCAGTGGGGGTTATAGCAATCAGCCCCAGCATTTT
. | . | TRBJ1-5 | TRBV21-1 | CASSDRAADSNQPQHF | TGTGCCAGCAGCGACAGGGCCGCCGACAGCAATCAGCCCCAGCATTTT
. | . | TRBJ2-7 | TRBV6-5 | CASSYYQGDYEQYF | TGTGCCAGCAGTTACTATCAGGGAGACTACGAGCAGTACTTC
. | . | TRBJ2-7 | TRBV11-3 | CASSQGPTYEQYF | TGTGCCAGCAGCCAGGGACCGACCTACGAGCAGTACTTC
TRBD2 | . | TRBJ2-7 | TRBV6-5 | CASINSGAPNEQYF | TGTGCCAGCATCAACAGCGGGGCCCCCAACGAGCAGTACTTC
TRBD1 | . | TRBJ2-1 | TRBV18 | CASSQGQGFDEQFF | TGTGCCAGCTCTCAAGGACAGGGTTTCGATGAGCAGTTCTTC
. | few | TRBJ1-1 | TRBV15 | CATSRDQWGQRTEAFF | TGTGCCACCAGCAGAGATCAGTGGGGGCAGAGGACTGAAGCTTTCTTT
. | few | TRBJ1-3 | TRBV9 | CASSVEGQGSGNTIYF | TGTGCCAGCAGCGTAGAGGGGCAGGGCTCTGGAAACACCATATATTTT
. | . | TRBJ2-7 | TRBV27 | CASSLSPTGTKLEQYF | TGTGCCAGCAGCCTATCCCCTACCGGGACAAAACTCGAGCAGTACTTC
. | . | TRBJ2-2 | TRBV7-9 | CASIPPLKGTGELFF | TGTGCCAGCATCCCCCCGTTGAAGGGCACCGGGGAGCTGTTTTTT
. | . | TRBJ2-2 | TRBV13 | CASSAQTVNTGELFF | TGTGCCAGCAGCGCCCAGACAGTCAACACCGGGGAGCTGTTTTTT
. | once | TRBJ2-5 | TRBV6-2/TRBV6-3 | CASSFGTFQETQYF | TGTGCCAGCAGTTTCGGGACTTTTCAAGAGACCCAGTACTTC
TRBD2 | . | TRBJ2-5 | TRBV5-1 | CASSIAGVLQETQYF | TGCGCCAGCAGTATCGCGGGGGTCCTCCAAGAGACCCAGTACTTC
. | . | TRBJ2-7 | TRBV19 | CASSIQPSSYEQYF | TGTGCCAGTAGTATACAGCCAAGCTCCTACGAGCAGTACTTC
. | . | TRBJ1-3 | TRBV6-1 | CASSEEVGGAWGNTIYF | TGTGCCAGCAGTGAAGAGGTGGGGGGCGCGTGGGGAAACACCATATATTTT
. | few | TRBJ2-1 | TRBV7-2 | CASSLGRNNEQFF | TGTGCCAGCAGCTTAGGACGCAACAATGAGCAGTTCTTC
TRBD2 | . | TRBJ2-2 | TRBV28 | CASSRGAGGFTGELFF | TGTGCCAGTAGCCGCGGGGCCGGGGGGTTCACCGGGGAGCTGTTTTTT
. | . | TRBJ1-1 | TRBV6-5 | CASSLGLPNTEAFF | TGTGCCAGCAGTCTGGGACTGCCGAACACTGAAGCTTTCTTT
. | . | TRBJ1-1 | TRBV19 | CASSTPGDNTEAFF | TGTGCCAGTAGTACTCCGGGAGACAACACTGAAGCTTTCTTT
. | . | TRBJ1-2 | TRBV7-8 | CASSLRGSTFNYGYTF | TGTGCCAGCAGCTTACGGGGCTCAACTTTTAACTATGGCTACACCTTC
. | . | TRBJ1-1 | TRBV12-3/TRBV12-4 | CASSLKGRNEAFF | TGTGCCAGCAGTTTGAAAGGACGGAATGAAGCTTTCTTT
. | few | TRBJ2-3 | TRBV28 | CASRPRLTMGTQYF | TGTGCCAGCCGTCCCCGGTTAACAATGGGTACGCAGTATTTT
TRBD1 | . | TRBJ2-5 | TRBV5-6 | CASSPDRVQETQYF | TGTGCCAGCAGCCCGGACAGGGTCCAAGAGACCCAGTACTTC
. | . | TRBJ1-2 | TRBV12-3/TRBV12-4 | CASSLAREGYTF | TGTGCCAGCAGTTTAGCCAGGGAAGGCTACACCTTC
TRBD1 | few | TRBJ1-6 | TRBV5-5 | CASSLQGAREVNSPLHF | TGTGCCAGCAGCTTACAGGGGGCGCGTGAGGTGAATTCACCCCTCCACTTT
. | . | TRBJ1-5 | TRBV14 | CASSQWGNQPQHF | TGTGCCAGCAGCCAATGGGGGAATCAGCCCCAGCATTTT
. | . | TRBJ2-4 | TRBV5-6 | CASSLLDTLNIQYF | TGTGCCAGCAGCTTATTGGACACATTAAACATTCAGTACTTC
TRBD1 | . | TRBJ1-4 | TRBV6-1 | CASSERDRPNEKLFF | TGTGCCAGCAGTGAACGGGACAGACCTAATGAAAAACTGTTTTTT
TRBD1 | . | TRBJ1-2 | TRBV15 | CATSKDRGNYGYTF | TGTGCCACCAGCAAGGACAGGGGTAACTATGGCTACACCTTC
. | . | TRBJ1-4 | TRBV28 | CAIRGPATNEKLFF | TGTGCCATCCGGGGACCTGCAACTAATGAAAAACTGTTTTTT
. | . | TRBJ1-3 | TRBV7-3 | CASSLMAGTGNTIYF | TGTGCCAGCAGCTTAATGGCAGGGACTGGAAACACCATATATTTT
TRBD1 | . | TRBJ2-7 | TRBV28 | CASSSSRGTGPYEQYF | TGTGCCAGCAGTTCCAGCCGTGGGACAGGGCCCTACGAGCAGTACTTC
TRBD1 | . | TRBJ2-7 | TRBV27 | CASSRTGVRWEQYF | TGTGCCAGCAGTAGGACAGGGGTTAGGTGGGAGCAGTACTTC
TRBD1 | . | TRBJ2-7 | TRBV7-2 | CTSSPRTGSSYEQYF | TGTACCAGCAGCCCCCGGACAGGGAGCTCCTACGAGCAGTACTTC
. | . | TRBJ2-7 | TRBV5-1 | CASSLFGGRAGSSYEQYF | TGCGCCAGCAGCTTGTTTGGGGGGCGGGCAGGGAGCTCCTACGAGCAGTACTTC
TRBD1 | . | TRBJ1-4 | TRBV3-1/TRBV3-2 | CASNRQGTNEKLFF | TGTGCCAGCAACCGACAGGGAACTAATGAAAAACTGTTTTTT
TRBD1 | . | TRBJ1-6 | TRBV9 | CASSTTGSHSPLHF | TGTGCCAGCAGCACGACAGGGTCTCACTCACCCCTCCACTTT
. | . | TRBJ1-5 | TRBV5-6 | CASSFPYRFNQPQHF | TGTGCCAGCAGCTTCCCGTATAGGTTCAATCAGCCCCAGCATTTT
. | . | TRBJ1-1 | TRBV19 | CASSIGGYSYTEAFF | TGTGCCAGTAGTATAGGGGGATACTCCTACACTGAAGCTTTCTTT
TRBD1 | . | TRBJ1-5 | TRBV19 | CASRGRTGGPYSNQPQHF | TGTGCCAGTAGGGGACGGACAGGGGGCCCCTATAGCAATCAGCCCCAGCATTTT
. | once | TRBJ1-1 | TRBV7-2 | CASSATPGQNTEAFF | TGTGCCAGCAGCGCAACCCCCGGCCAGAACACTGAAGCTTTCTTT
TRBD1 | . | TRBJ2-5 | TRBV3-1/TRBV3-2 | CASSRDRVQETQYF | TGTGCCAGCAGCCGAGACAGGGTTCAAGAGACCCAGTACTTC